Each of the 20 T cell receptor beta chains below was sequenced from the same sample in a study of T-cell reconstitution after alpha-beta-depleted transplantation in children. TCRbeta library preparation incorporated unique molecular identifiers. TCRdb used MiXCR to reprocess the PCR reads, holding one entry per CDR3 protein. The table includes around 670,000 distinct CDR3 sequences, roughly 13% detected once. Sequenced material: PBMCs, taken before TCRalphabeta/CD19-depleted stem cell transplant. These receptor sequences come from a girl aged 2-10 years with congenital amegakaryocytic thrombocytopenia, due to receive a stem cell transplant.

This clonotype was seen ten or more times. The chain is built from TRBV5-1 and TRBJ1-6, with D perhaps matching TRBD1 (6 bases). This CDR3 contains 16 residues. The germline V and J ends were trimmed by 0 bases and 0 bases, with 7 bases remaining between them. Germline CDR1 SGHRS, CDR2 YFSETQ. The CDR3 sequence is CASSLEQGSYNSPLHF. As DNA, the CDR3 is TGCGCCAGCAGCTTGGAACAGGGCTCCTATAATTCACCCCTCCACTTT.

V usage is TRBV12-3 or TRBV12-4 and J usage is TRBJ1-4; possible D gene TRBD1, 5 bases. Trimming left V 5 bases short and J 0 bases short, with 10 bases between. The CDR3 spans 15 residues. CDR3 coding DNA: TGTGCCAGCAGTCCCGGGGGTTCAACTAATGAAAAACTGTTTTTT. Its protein is CASSPGGSTNEKLFF.

This clonotype was seen more than once but under ten times. V gene TRBV7-9 combines with J gene TRBJ2-1; D is perhaps TRBD1 (5 bases). CDR1 SEHNR and CDR2 FQNEAQ come from the germline V gene (reference sequence). Trimming took off 2 bases at V and 5 bases at J, with 16 bases between the two ends. The CDR3 totals 16 residues. The CDR3 here is CASSLRAGLYNNEQFF. In DNA, the CDR3 is TGTGCCAGCAGCTTAAGGGCAGGGCTTTATAACAATGAGCAGTTCTTC.

This clonotype was observed a single time. The V gene is TRBV6-1, the J gene TRBJ2-2; D not resolved. Germline assignment: CDR1 MNHNS and CDR2 SASEGT. The CDR3 contains 12 residues. The V end lost 6 bases, the J end lost 6 bases, and 8 bases lay between the germline ends. CDR3 protein: CASRGWAGELFF. CDR3 DNA: TGTGCCAGCAGGGGATGGGCCGGGGAGCTGTTTTTT.

The chain joins TRBV20-1 to TRBJ2-1; 8 nucleotides agree with TRBD2. This CDR3 is 15 amino acids long. Trimming removed 0 bases from V and 4 bases from J; junction bases left unmatched: 5. Germline CDR1 and CDR2: DFQATT and SNEGSKA (reference sequence). The CDR3 reads CSAREVLAGYNEQFF. DNA for the CDR3: TGCAGTGCTAGAGAGGTTTTAGCGGGGTACAATGAGCAGTTCTTC.

The rearrangement joins TRBV11-2 to TRBJ2-1, with TRBD2 identical over 11 bases. CDR1 is SGHAT, CDR2 FQNNGV, per germline. The ends lost 2 bases at V and 3 bases at J; junction bases unmatched: 9. This CDR3 region has 18 residues. The CDR3: CASSLYSSGTSGYNEQFF. The DNA of the CDR3 is TGTGCCAGCAGCTTATATAGTTCCGGGACTAGCGGCTACAATGAGCAGTTCTTC.

The chain couples TRBV7-9 to TRBJ2-5; the match to TRBD2 covers 13 bases. V trimming: 5 bases; J trimming: 5 bases; junction bases outside the gene matches: 8. In germline, CDR1 is SEHNR, CDR2 FQNEAQ (reference sequence). This CDR3 region has 16 residues. The CDR3 DNA follows: TGTGCCAGCAGCCCCGGGACTAGCGGGACGGGTGAGACCCAGTACTTC. It is translated as CASSPGTSGTGETQYF.

The V call is TRBV30, the J call TRBJ2-1; 9 bases map to TRBD2. With V trimmed by 4 bases and J by 7 bases, 2 bases remained unmatched. The CDR3 is 12 amino acids. Germline V gene lookup returns CDR1 GTSNPN and CDR2 SVGIG (reference sequence). CDR3 region: CAWIAGANEQFF. In DNA form, the CDR3 reads TGTGCCTGGATAGCGGGAGCGAATGAGCAGTTCTTC.

This rearrangement joins TRBV6-1 to TRBJ1-2; D might be TRBD1 (5 bases). CDR1 MNHNS and CDR2 SASEGT come from the germline V gene. Trimming pared 6 bases from V and 4 bases from J, leaving 12 bases between. The CDR3 covers 13 residues. As DNA, the CDR3 is TGTGCCAGCAGAATGGGACGGTTCTATGGCTACACCTTC. The encoded protein is CASRMGRFYGYTF.

This clonotype has a count of ten or more. The V gene is TRBV15, the J gene TRBJ2-7; D gene ambiguous. The CDR3 sequence is 16 residues long. CDR1 and CDR2 from the germline V gene are LNHNV and YYDKDF (reference sequence). The V and J ends lost 0 bases and 4 bases respectively, with 16 bases between them. CDR3 DNA: TGTGCCACCAGCAGAGATTCACAAAAATTAATTTACGAGCAGTACTTC. It encodes CATSRDSQKLIYEQYF. The full variable domain, with the rest looked up from reference TRBV15 and TRBJ2-7, is DAMVIQNPRYQVTQFGKPVTLSCSQTLNHNVMYWYQQKSSQAPKLLFHYYDKDFNNEADTPDNFQSRRPNTSFCFLDIRSPGLGDTAMYLCATSRDSQKLIYEQYFGPGTRLTVT.

This clonotype was detected many times. V usage is TRBV28 and J usage is TRBJ2-2, with D unclear. The CDR3 spans 14 residues. V lost 6 bases to trimming and J lost 0 bases, with 8 bases between them. Germline CDR1 and CDR2: MDHEN and SYDVKM. CDR3 amino acids: CASSPQPNTGELFF. The CDR3 bases are TGTGCCAGCAGCCCACAGCCGAACACCGGGGAGCTGTTTTTT.

This clonotype was detected many times. V is TRBV20-1 and J is TRBJ2-7; 11 bases are a match to TRBD2. The CDR3 spans 13 residues. V lost 5 bases and J lost 1; bases outside the gene matches: 1. Germline V gives CDR1 DFQATT, CDR2 SNEGSKA (reference sequence). For the CDR3, the DNA is TGCAGTGCTGCTAGCGGGAGGTCCTACGAGCAGTACTTC. It specifies CSAASGRSYEQYF.

This clonotype is a singleton in its sample. The junction departs from germline at one end; a sequencing error may be responsible. The genes are TRBV5-1 and TRBJ2-1, with 9 nucleotides matching TRBD2. The CDR3 sequence is 16 residues long. CDR1 is SGHRS, CDR2 YFSETQ, per germline. DNA for the CDR3: TGCTCCAGCAGCCTTCTTAGCGGGAGCTCCTACAATGAGCAGTTCTTC. Translating gives CSSSLLSGSSYNEQFF.

This clonotype was recorded at least ten times. This chain joins TRBV2 and TRBJ1-5, with 7 bases aligning to TRBD1. Trimming removed 7 bases from V and 9 bases from J; junction bases left unmatched: 18. CDR1 and CDR2 from the germline V gene are SNHLY and FYNNEI. There are 16 residues in the CDR3. The CDR3 sequence: CASNPGQRLGMWPQHF. As DNA, the CDR3 is TGTGCCAGCAACCCGGGACAGCGCCTCGGGATGTGGCCCCAGCATTTT.

J is TRBJ2-7 and V is TRBV5-5; D gene unclear. The CDR3 is 14 residues long. The V gene's germline CDR1 is SGHKS and CDR2 YYEKEE (reference sequence). The germline V and J ends were trimmed by 4 bases and 7 bases, with 18 bases remaining between them. CDR3 in amino acids: CASSHRDSRWEQYF. The CDR3 DNA follows: TGTGCCAGCAGCCACCGAGACTCCCGATGGGAGCAGTACTTC.

This clonotype was picked up many times. The chain employs TRBV20-1 and TRBJ2-5; the D is unclear. Germline lookup yields CDR1 DFQATT and CDR2 SNEGSKA (reference sequence). The CDR3 has 13 residues. V lost 3 bases to trimming and J lost 4 bases, with 12 bases between them. CDR3: CSASRQPGETQYF. The CDR3 DNA reads as TGCAGTGCTAGCCGGCAACCAGGAGAGACCCAGTACTTC.

This chain uses TRBV11-2 with TRBJ2-7, with D possibly TRBD1 on 5 matching bases. Germline-derived CDR1 and CDR2 are SGHAT and FQNNGV. V was cut by 0 bases and J by 3 bases, with 18 bases left in between. This CDR3 contains 17 residues. The CDR3 nucleotides are TGTGCCAGCAGCTTAGATCCCTTGTCAGGGTCGAACTACGAGCAGTACTTC. Its translation is CASSLDPLSGSNYEQYF.

This clonotype was seen at least ten times. CDR3 protein: CASSFPDRAETQYF. In nucleotides, the CDR3 is TGCGCCAGCAGCTTCCCGGACAGGGCGGAGACCCAGTACTTC. The chain carries TRBV5-1 and TRBJ2-5; 8 positions match TRBD1. The CDR3 is 14 amino acids. V shed 2 bases, J shed 5 bases, and the junction held 5 bases outside the gene matches. Germline CDR1 and CDR2: SGHRS and YFSETQ.

This sequence joins TRBV27 and TRBJ2-1; 10 nucleotides agree with TRBD2. Germline-derived CDR1 and CDR2 are MNHEY and SMNVEV (reference sequence). The junction had 7 bases not matched to a gene; V was cut back by 3 bases and J by 8 bases. The CDR3 spans 15 residues. This CDR3 is CASSFSLAGVDEQFF. The CDR3 region has the DNA TGTGCCAGCAGTTTCAGTCTAGCGGGAGTGGATGAGCAGTTCTTC.

The chain carries TRBV29-1 and TRBJ2-1; a weak D match, TRBD2 (5 bases). CDR1 is SQVTM, CDR2 ANQGSEA, per germline. This CDR3 is 13 amino acids long. Between the trimmed V and J ends, which lost 4 bases and 2 bases, there was a span of 9 bases. The CDR3 nucleotides read TGCAGCGTTGGAGGGAATACCTACAATGAGCAGTTCTTC. Translating it yields CSVGGNTYNEQFF.